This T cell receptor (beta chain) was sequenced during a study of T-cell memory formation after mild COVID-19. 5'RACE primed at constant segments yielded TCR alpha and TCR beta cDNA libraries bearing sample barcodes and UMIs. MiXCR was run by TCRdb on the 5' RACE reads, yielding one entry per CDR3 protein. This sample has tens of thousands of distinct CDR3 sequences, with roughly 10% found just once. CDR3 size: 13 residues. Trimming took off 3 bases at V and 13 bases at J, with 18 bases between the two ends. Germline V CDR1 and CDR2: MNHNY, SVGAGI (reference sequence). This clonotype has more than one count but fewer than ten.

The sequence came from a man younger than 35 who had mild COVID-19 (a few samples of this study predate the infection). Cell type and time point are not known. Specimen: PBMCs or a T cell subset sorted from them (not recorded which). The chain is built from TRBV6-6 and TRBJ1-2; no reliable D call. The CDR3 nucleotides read TGTGCCAGCAGTTATCCCCCGAAGACGGACGTCACCTTC. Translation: CASSYPPKTDVTF.